Below, 21 T cell receptor beta chains from the same sample are listed, as sequenced in a study of PD-1 blockade in classical Hodgkin lymphoma. Method: immunoSEQ multiplex PCR; TCRdb's copy keeps in-frame clones and lacks some. The table includes more than 7,500 clones, around 92% detected once. Time point noted: newly diagnosed, previously untreated cHL patient sample. Researchers pulled CD8+ T cells out of thawed PBMCs using magnetic negative selection. The sample taken for sequencing was CD8+ T cells from blood. The receptors originated from a human donor with classical Hodgkin lymphoma.

CDR3 sequence reads: CASSHNLLRLPTDTQYF. In DNA form, the CDR3 reads TGTGCCAGCAGTCACAATCTATTGAGACTCCCCACAGATACGCAGTATTTT. The chain combines TRBV27 with TRBJ2-3; D remains unclear. Germline assignment: CDR1 MNHEY and CDR2 SMNVEV (reference sequence). Trimming left V 5 bases short and J 2 bases short, with 20 bases between. This CDR3 is 17 amino acids long.

This clone showed up just once. The chain has TRBV7-9 and TRBJ1-3, with unresolved D. Germline-derived CDR1 and CDR2 are SEHNR and FQNEAQ (reference sequence). The CDR3 is made up of 16 amino acids. Between the trimmed V and J ends, which lost 5 bases and 0 bases, there was a span of 14 bases. This chain's CDR3 is CASSQHGGSSGNTIYF. DNA for the CDR3: TGTGCCAGCAGCCAACACGGTGGAAGCTCTGGAAACACCATATATTTT.

The chain links TRBV6-1 to TRBJ2-2; D tentatively fits TRBD1 or TRBD2 (5 bases each). This CDR3 contains 15 residues. The germline gives CDR1 MNHNS, CDR2 SASEGT. Trimming pared 8 bases from V and 3 bases from J, leaving 16 bases between. CDR3 nucleotides: TGTGCCAGCGGGACCGGGTATCGGGACACCGGGGAGCTGTTTTTT. Residues: CASGTGYRDTGELFF.

On this clone: In the same sample, other DNA sequences code for this CDR3. The chain uses TRBV5-1 and TRBJ2-7; 7 bases match TRBD1. V shed 4 bases, J shed 2 bases, and the junction held 3 bases outside the gene matches. The CDR3 extends over 13 amino acids. The germline gives CDR1 SGHRS, CDR2 YFSETQ. For the CDR3, the DNA is TGCGCCAGCAGCGGGACAGACACCTACGAGCAGTACTTC. It specifies CASSGTDTYEQYF.

The rearrangement uses TRBV28 and TRBJ2-3; D perhaps matches TRBD2 (6 bases). The CDR3 has 15 residues. With 3 bases removed from V and 1 base from J, the gap between germline ends came to 11 bases. Per germline, CDR1 MDHEN and CDR2 SYDVKM. CDR3 in DNA: TGTGCCAGCAGTTTCGGGGGTGGAGGCACAGATACGCAGTATTTT. It yields the protein CASSFGGGGTDTQYF.

This clone was found once. The chain employs TRBV5-1 and TRBJ2-7; 14 bases map to TRBD2. The CDR3 has 15 residues. Germline trimming cut 3 bases from V and 3 bases from J; bases unmatched to any gene: 2. Germline values: CDR1 SGHRS, CDR2 YFSETQ. The CDR3 sequence is CASSWTSGGRYEQYF. For the CDR3, the DNA is TGCGCCAGCAGCTGGACTAGCGGGGGGCGCTACGAGCAGTACTTC. Together with reference TRBV5-1 and TRBJ2-7, the CDR3 gives the full variable domain: KAGVTQTPRYLIKTRGQQVTLSCSPISGHRSVSWYQQTPGQGLQFLFEYFSETQRNKGNFPGRFSGRQFSNSRSEMNVSTLELGDSALYLCASSWTSGGRYEQYFGPGTRLTVT.

V and J are TRBV15 and TRBJ2-5, with 8 positions matching TRBD2. Germline CDR1 LNHNV, CDR2 YYDKDF (reference sequence). The CDR3 has 18 amino acids. J was trimmed by 0 bases and V by 0 bases; bases with no gene match: 9. CDR3 sequence (DNA): TGTGCCACCAGCAGAGATCACCAGCGGGAGCCCTACCAAGAGACCCAGTACTTC. Protein product: CATSRDHQREPYQETQYF. Combining the CDR3 with reference TRBV15 and TRBJ2-5 gives the whole variable domain DAMVIQNPRYQVTQFGKPVTLSCSQTLNHNVMYWYQQKSSQAPKLLFHYYDKDFNNEADTPDNFQSRRPNTSFCFLDIRSPGLGDTAMYLCATSRDHQREPYQETQYFGPGTRLLVL.

The V call is TRBV10-1, the J call TRBJ1-2; 8 nucleotides match TRBD1. The V and J ends lost 6 bases and 2 bases, in that order; junction bases with no gene match: 11. Per germline, CDR1 WNHNN and CDR2 SYGVQD (reference sequence). The CDR3 spans 16 residues. The CDR3 here is CASRPNVTGANYGYTF. The CDR3 region has the DNA TGCGCCAGCAGACCCAATGTGACAGGGGCAAACTATGGCTACACCTTC.

This chain connects TRBV7-6 to TRBJ1-5; perhaps TRBD1 as D (5 bases). CDR1 is SGHVS and CDR2 is FNYEAQ in the germline V gene. V dropped 4 bases and J dropped 3 bases, with 7 bases sitting between them. This CDR3 has 13 amino acids. CDR3 nucleotide sequence: TGTGCCAGCAGCTCGACAGTCAATCAGCCCCAGCATTTT. It codes for CASSSTVNQPQHF.

V gene TRBV28 combines with J gene TRBJ1-6; TRBD1 is a possible D gene (6 bases). The CDR3 is 15 residues long. V lost 2 bases to trimming and J lost 6 bases, with 11 bases between them. Germline-derived CDR1 and CDR2 are MDHEN and SYDVKM. CDR3 in amino acids: CASSLRGGPNSPLHF. The CDR3 DNA is TGTGCCAGCAGTTTAAGAGGGGGTCCTAATTCACCCCTCCACTTT.

The J gene is TRBJ1-1, the V gene TRBV19; D is possibly TRBD1 (6 bases). CDR1 and CDR2 (germline): LNHDA, SQIVND (reference sequence). Trimming cost V 3 bases and J 4 bases, with 18 bases left between them. The CDR3 runs 16 residues. This CDR3 is CASSIVGGSIGTEAFF. Written as DNA, the CDR3 is TGTGCCAGTAGTATCGTAGGGGGGAGTATTGGCACTGAAGCTTTCTTT. Supplemented by reference TRBV19 and TRBJ1-1, the full variable domain reads DGGITQSPKYLFRKEGQNVTLSCEQNLNHDAMYWYRQDPGQGLRLIYYSQIVNDFQKGDIAEGYSVSREKKESFPLTVTSAQKNPTAFYLCASSIVGGSIGTEAFFGQGTRLTVV.

The chain recombines TRBV2 with TRBJ2-3; 7 nucleotides match TRBD1. Per the germline V gene, CDR1 is SNHLY and CDR2 is FYNNEI. The CDR3 consists of 15 residues. V was pared by 7 bases and J by 1 base, with 8 bases of the junction left unmatched. As DNA, the CDR3 is TGTGCCAGCACCTCAAGGGGGCGAGGCACAGATACGCAGTATTTT. It translates to CASTSRGRGTDTQYF.

The chain couples TRBV5-1 to TRBJ2-5; D gene uncertain. The V end lost 0 bases, the J end lost 3 bases, and 12 bases lay between the germline ends. This CDR3 region has 15 residues. Germline V gives CDR1 SGHRS, CDR2 YFSETQ. The CDR3 nucleotides read TGCGCCAGCAGCTTGGTCGAGAGCTACGAAGAGACCCAGTACTTC. Its protein is CASSLVESYEETQYF.

This sequence joins TRBV4-1 and TRBJ2-5; D might be TRBD2 (6 bases). The CDR3 loop spans 15 amino acids. Trimming removed 4 bases from V and 4 bases from J, with 16 bases in between. Per the germline V gene, CDR1 is MGHRA and CDR2 is YSYEKL. Written as DNA, the CDR3 is TGCGCCAGCAGCCGGCTAGGGATGGGGGGAGAGACCCAGTACTTC. Protein product: CASSRLGMGGETQYF.

The CDR3: CASSLRQTLRRGGYGYTF. Written as DNA, the CDR3 is TGTGCCAGCAGCTTGCGCCAAACTCTGAGACGTGGTGGTTATGGCTACACCTTC. The genes are TRBV5-6 and TRBJ1-2; D is ambiguous. Germline CDR1 reads SGHDT; CDR2 reads YYEEEE. Trimming took off 1 base at V and 5 bases at J, with 24 bases between the two ends. The CDR3 spans 18 residues.

V and J are TRBV5-5 and TRBJ2-7, with 7 bases identical to TRBD2. This CDR3 is built from 15 residues. Germline V gene data show CDR1 as SGHKS and CDR2 as YYEKEE (reference sequence). With 4 bases clipped from V and 3 bases from J, the junction kept 10 bases outside the gene matches. This CDR3 reads CASSPGLVGDYEQYF. The CDR3 nucleotides are TGTGCCAGCAGCCCCGGACTAGTTGGGGACTACGAGCAGTACTTC.

The rearrangement links TRBV4-3 to TRBJ2-6; D might be TRBD1 or TRBD2, each matching 6 bases. The CDR3 is 17 amino acids. CDR1 and CDR2 (germline): LGHNA, YSLEER. V was pared by 0 bases and J by 0 bases, with 9 bases between. CDR3 coding DNA: TGCGCCAGCAGCCAAGAGGGGGGCAGCTCTGGGGCCAACGTCCTGACTTTC. Protein product: CASSQEGGSSGANVLTF.

The genes are TRBV21-1 and TRBJ2-5. TRBV21-1 is noted as a pseudogene. CDR3 length equals 18 residues. The CDR3 loop reads CASSTQKTAPTDQETQYF. In DNA form, the CDR3 reads TGTGCCAGCAGCACCCAAAAAACCGCCCCGACGGACCAAGAGACCCAGTACTTC.

This chain joins TRBV5-8 and TRBJ2-7; D is ambiguous. The germline CDR1 and CDR2 sequences are SGHTS and YDEGEE. The CDR3 runs 14 residues. With 4 bases removed from V and 0 bases from J, the gap between germline ends came to 11 bases. The CDR3: CASSLTINSYEQYF. In DNA form, the CDR3 reads TGTGCCAGCAGCCTGACGATAAACTCCTACGAGCAGTACTTC.

The chain has TRBV7-9 and TRBJ2-1, with D perhaps TRBD1 or TRBD2 (5 bases each). There are 17 residues in the CDR3. Trimming left V 4 bases short and J 0 bases short, with 16 bases between. Germline lookup yields CDR1 SEHNR and CDR2 FQNEAQ (reference sequence). The CDR3 reads CASSSTRGSTSYNEQFF. CDR3 DNA: TGTGCCAGCAGCTCAACTAGGGGATCCACCTCCTACAATGAGCAGTTCTTC.

The V call is TRBV2, the J call TRBJ2-2, with 7 nucleotides matching TRBD1. The germline gives CDR1 SNHLY, CDR2 FYNNEI. The V segment lost 4 bases and the J segment 0 bases; nucleotides outside the gene matches: 2. The CDR3 spans 15 residues. The DNA for the CDR3 is TGTGCCAGCAGTGGGGACAGCCCGAACACCGGGGAGCTGTTTTTT. It is translated as CASSGDSPNTGELFF.